Below are 21 T cell receptor beta chains sequenced from a single sample in a study of post-analysis software for immune sequencing data. Overall study findings and caveats: Five or six TRBV segments, TRBV5-6, TRBV5-1 and TRBV20-1 among them, were found more frequent in patients than controls.

These TCRs' antigens remain unknown. Each TCR beta cDNA library carried unique molecular identifiers. TCRdb reanalysed the PCR reads using MiXCR and keeps one entry per CDR3 protein. Of around 400,000 distinct CDR3 sequences in the sample, roughly 36% were seen once. The material sequenced was blood. The receptors were gathered from a girl aged 5-17 years with multiple sclerosis.

A few counts support this clonotype. The CDR3: CASSKTIAGGPADTQYF. The CDR3 coding sequence is TGCGCCAGCAGCAAAACTATAGCGGGGGGGCCTGCGGATACGCAGTATTTT. The chain is built from TRBV5-1 and TRBJ2-3; TRBD2 matches 11 bases. The germline gives CDR1 SGHRS, CDR2 YFSETQ. The J segment lost 6 bases and the V segment lost 4 bases, leaving 13 bases of the junction unmatched. This CDR3 region has 17 residues.

V and J are TRBV5-8 and TRBJ2-3; 9 nucleotides match TRBD2. CDR1 and CDR2 (germline): SGHTS, YDEGEE. V dropped 0 bases and J dropped 4; count of bases not matched to a gene: 3. The CDR3 length is 15 residues. CDR3 bases: TGTGCCAGCAGCTTGGGCGGCGGGGGGGCAGATACGCAGTATTTT. Amino acids: CASSLGGGGADTQYF.

V and J are TRBV12-3 or TRBV12-4 and TRBJ1-1; D uncertain. Trimming took 5 bases from V and 8 from J, leaving 12 bases between them. The CDR3 covers 12 residues. The CDR3 is CASSLSHPEAFF. As DNA, the CDR3 is TGTGCCAGCAGTCTCTCGCACCCCGAAGCTTTCTTT.

The chain links TRBV20-1 to TRBJ1-6, with 7 bases lining up with TRBD1. Germline CDR1 DFQATT, CDR2 SNEGSKA (reference sequence). Trimming at V came to 0 bases and at J to 7 bases, leaving 6 bases not matched to a gene. The CDR3 sequence is 15 residues long. CDR3 sequence reads: CSARETNRGNSPLHF. CDR3 bases: TGCAGTGCTAGAGAGACGAACAGGGGAAATTCACCCCTCCACTTT.

This clonotype was found a few times. Here the CDR3 reads CASSYGQLNTEAFF. The CDR3 DNA is TGTGCCAGCAGTTACGGACAGTTGAACACTGAAGCTTTCTTT. The gene calls are TRBV6-6 and TRBJ1-1; TRBD1 might be the D (6 bases). Germline lookup yields CDR1 MNHNY and CDR2 SVGAGI (reference sequence). Between the trimmed V and J ends, which lost 2 bases and 0 bases, there was a span of 7 bases. CDR3 size: 14 residues.

This clonotype was detected only a few times. This rearrangement joins TRBV19 to TRBJ2-1; 13 bases line up with TRBD2. V was clipped by 6 bases and J by 8 bases; unmatched bases: 7. This CDR3 has 15 residues. CDR1 is LNHDA and CDR2 is SQIVND in the germline V gene (reference sequence). CDR3 DNA: TGTGCCAGTAGCCTCGGGACTAGCGGGGTTTATGAGCAGTTCTTC. Encoded protein: CASSLGTSGVYEQFF. Looking up the rest from reference TRBV19 and TRBJ2-1 gives the full variable domain: DGGITQSPKYLFRKEGQNVTLSCEQNLNHDAMYWYRQDPGQGLRLIYYSQIVNDFQKGDIAEGYSVSREKKESFPLTVTSAQKNPTAFYLCASSLGTSGVYEQFFGPGTRLTVL.

The chain carries TRBV12-3 or TRBV12-4 and TRBJ2-1; 7 bases map to TRBD1. V trimming: 6 bases; J trimming: 2 bases; junction bases outside the gene matches: 10. The CDR3 length is 16 residues. The CDR3 protein is CASSPGTAPTYNEQFF. The CDR3 bases are TGTGCCAGCAGCCCCGGGACAGCCCCTACCTACAATGAGCAGTTCTTC.

Worth noting for this clonotype: The junction departs from the called germline gene at one end, perhaps through a read error. This chain joins TRBV12-3 or TRBV12-4 and TRBJ2-3; D not resolved. The CDR3 is 13 residues long. CDR3 bases: TGTACCAGCAGTACAGACTCTGGAGATACGCAGTATTTT. Translated: CTSSTDSGDTQYF.

This clonotype was detected a few times. The chain has TRBV20-1 and TRBJ2-7; 7 positions agree with TRBD2. Germline V gene sequence: CDR1 DFQATT, CDR2 SNEGSKA (reference sequence). V lost 3 bases, J lost 0 bases, and 11 bases stayed unmatched. This CDR3 comprises 16 residues. CDR3 bases: TGCAGTGCTAGCCCCATTACAGCGGGGAGCTCCTACGAGCAGTACTTC. This sequence encodes CSASPITAGSSYEQYF.

This clonotype came up a few times. V and J are TRBV29-1 and TRBJ2-1, with TRBD2 matching over 7 bases. The CDR3 is 16 amino acids. Per germline, CDR1 SQVTM and CDR2 ANQGSEA. V lost 3 bases, J lost 6 bases, and 14 bases stayed unmatched. The CDR3 sequence is CSVEDGKRGIFNEQFF. In DNA, the CDR3 is TGCAGCGTTGAGGACGGGAAGCGGGGAATTTTCAATGAGCAGTTCTTC.

The sample holds a few counts of this clonotype. The chain couples TRBV7-2 to TRBJ2-7; D is possibly TRBD2 (5 bases). V was trimmed by 4 bases and J by 7 bases, leaving 17 bases between them. The germline CDR1 and CDR2 sequences are SGHTA and FQGNSA. The CDR3 consists of 14 residues. The CDR3 region has the DNA TGTGCCAGCAGCTCCAACTACCGGACGGGGGAGCAGTACTTC. Encoded protein: CASSSNYRTGEQYF.

The V call is TRBV12-3 or TRBV12-4, the J call TRBJ2-1, with a weak D call TRBD1 (5 bases). The CDR3 sequence is 11 residues long. V was trimmed by 6 bases and J by 10 bases, leaving 10 bases between them. CDR3 sequence: CASSQNREQFF. CDR3 DNA sequence: TGTGCCAGCAGCCAGAACAGGGAGCAGTTCTTC.

This clonotype has only a few counts. The chain uses TRBV10-3 and TRBJ2-1; 9 nucleotides agree with TRBD2. Trimming cost V 10 bases and J 6 bases; bases outside gene matches: 10. Germline V gives CDR1 ENHRY, CDR2 SYGVKD. CDR3 length equals 14 residues. The CDR3: CASAIAGESNEQFF. Written as DNA, the CDR3 is TGTGCCAGTGCAATAGCGGGGGAATCCAATGAGCAGTTCTTC.

The chain recombines TRBV28 with TRBJ2-7; 8 nucleotides agree with TRBD1. The germline gives CDR1 MDHEN, CDR2 SYDVKM. Trimming removed 6 bases from V and 7 bases from J; junction bases left unmatched: 11. The CDR3 is 14 residues long. CDR3 loop: CASRALGQGMEQYF. The CDR3 coding sequence is TGTGCCAGCAGAGCCCTTGGACAGGGTATGGAGCAGTACTTC.

This clonotype was recorded a few times. This chain joins TRBV12-3 or TRBV12-4 and TRBJ2-5; maybe TRBD1 (6 bases). The CDR3 runs 14 residues. V was trimmed by 5 bases and J by 3 bases, leaving 13 bases between them. The CDR3 loop reads CASSSGAGEETQYF. The CDR3 DNA sequence: TGTGCCAGCAGTAGCGGCGCAGGGGAAGAGACCCAGTACTTC.

The rearrangement joins TRBV4-1 to TRBJ2-5, with D unclear. The J call could be wrong; TRBJ2-7 is a better fit for the DNA end. Per the germline V gene, CDR1 is MGHRA and CDR2 is YSYEKL. CDR3 size: 15 residues. In DNA form, the CDR3 reads TGCGCCAGCAGCCAAGGGTGGAGTTCCGACTACGAGCAGTACTTC. This codes for CASSQGWSSDYEQYF.

The chain carries TRBV20-1 and TRBJ1-5, with D possibly TRBD1 on 5 matching bases. V lost 5 bases to trimming and J lost 1 base, with 12 bases between them. The CDR3 is 14 residues long. The germline gives CDR1 DFQATT, CDR2 SNEGSKA (reference sequence). The CDR3 DNA is TGCAGTGCTCGAGGCGGGGGAAGCAATCAGCCCCAGCATTTT. It yields the protein CSARGGGSNQPQHF.

This chain connects TRBV20-1 to TRBJ2-3; D call uncertain. The CDR3 consists of 14 residues. V was pared by 1 base and J by 3 bases, with 11 bases between. Germline CDR1 reads DFQATT; CDR2 reads SNEGSKA (reference sequence). Here the CDR3 reads CSARGTVQTDTQYF. The CDR3 nucleotides are TGCAGTGCTAGAGGGACCGTACAGACAGATACGCAGTATTTT.

Many counts were recorded for this clonotype. V is TRBV7-8 and J is TRBJ1-4, with 9 bases lining up with TRBD1. This CDR3 has 19 amino acids. The V and J ends lost 3 bases and 2 bases, in that order; junction bases with no gene match: 13. Germline-derived CDR1 and CDR2 are SGHVS and FQNEAQ. The CDR3 region is CASSLDRGFVVDTNEKLFF. CDR3 bases: TGTGCCAGCAGCTTGGACAGGGGATTTGTAGTTGACACTAATGAAAAACTGTTTTTT.

This clonotype was picked up a small number of times. This rearrangement joins TRBV9 to TRBJ2-3; 7 positions agree with TRBD2. The CDR3 sequence is 16 residues long. With 4 bases clipped from V and 7 bases from J, the junction kept 15 bases outside the gene matches. Looked up from germline, CDR1 is SGDLS and CDR2 is YYNGEE. In DNA form, the CDR3 reads TGTGCCAGCAGCCCCCCCCAAGCGGGGCATGGTAATACGCAGTATTTT. Translation: CASSPPQAGHGNTQYF.

The chain couples TRBV3-1 to TRBJ2-6; D not certain. V lost 4 bases, J lost 0 bases, and 10 bases lay in between. This CDR3 spans 16 amino acids. CDR1 and CDR2 (germline): LGHDT, YNNKEL (reference sequence). The CDR3 sequence: CASSPQVFSGANVLTF. Here the CDR3 DNA reads TGTGCCAGCAGCCCCCAGGTGTTCTCTGGGGCCAACGTCCTGACTTTC.